This T cell receptor beta chain derives from a study of cytomegalovirus exposure and HLA in healthy donors (dated by TCRdb to about 2017). About the study as a whole: An earlier analysis of some 600 of the donors reported over 250 Gb of sequence data and 95 million to 130 million unique TCR beta sequences obtained from approximately 180 million T cells. Roughly 300 gigabases of sequencing data and around 87 million unique TCR sequences were included in an early release covering roughly 600 HLA-typed donors. Of the 300 to 400 genotyped donors, approximately 82% fell in the genetic ancestry cluster associated with self-reported Caucasian donors. The study aimed to test whether signatures of past pathogen exposure could be identified by cataloging public T cell receptors. The study profiled the T cell repertoires of 550 to 700 subjects by immunosequencing and related them to cytomegalovirus serostatus. Besides the first cohort of around 700 subjects, a separate validation cohort made up of roughly 120 different subjects was used. The study combined high-throughput TCR immunosequencing, statistical association of individual TCRs with disease status, and machine learning to predict cytomegalovirus infection status. A later analysis re-examined previously published TCR beta repertoires from more than 600 donors and added high-resolution HLA genotyping to investigate patterns of TCR occurrence. Rather than using new phenotypic data, the later analysis identified candidate immune exposures from TCR beta sequences and from how often those sequences occurred across donors. An earlier analysis of 587 of the donors applied high-throughput TCR beta sequencing to assess whether each TCR beta V gene segment acted as functional or pseudogenic. Donor age, sex, ethnicity and CMV serostatus were compiled together with the repertoire data. A later genetic analysis used genome-wide SNP genotypes for about 65% of the 666 donors, treating that subset as a discovery cohort. All discovery cohort repertoires had been generated on a single sequencing platform. Both class I and class II loci were covered by HLA typing, at four-digit resolution. Typing coverage differed by locus: A, B, C, DRB1 and DQB1 were typed in roughly 620-630 donors, DQA1 in 522, DPA1 in around 580, and DPB1 in roughly 470. Because of strong linkage in the cohort, a handful of DR-DQ haplotypes were treated as single units for association and clustering. Among about 360 genotyped donors of the cohort, an average of approximately 250,000 unique TCR beta nucleotide sequences were sequenced per donor, roughly 20% of them non-productive. Paper-wide results and their limitations: An earlier analysis of some 590 of the donors showed that most TCR beta V segments appeared in productive rearrangements either about 90% or about 30% of the time, which broadly matched IMGT annotations. A further reported finding was that TCR beta sequences accurately predicted the HLA-A and HLA-B alleles for most subjects in the first cohort. A few of the identified cytomegalovirus-associated TCR beta chains were confirmed in vitro to be specific for cytomegalovirus antigens. Across donors, most TCR sequences were observed very rarely, whereas some public TCRs were present in many individuals. Because counts were too low, about 15 rarely observed V segments, including chromosome 9 orphons, were left out of the earlier analysis of 500 to 650 of the donors. In a later analysis, over 15,000 TCR beta sequences were associated with specific HLA alleles at a false discovery rate of 0.05. Because HLA typing was missing for some donors at each locus, association tests included only the typed subset. Sequencing depth was assumed to be roughly uniform across donors in the presence/absence analyses, though that assumption may not hold. Most CMV-associated TCR beta chains appeared to be HLA-restricted in a later analysis, and the HLA associations seemed to be driven largely by CMV exposure. In a later analysis, HLA-associated TCR beta chains were found to be more clonally expanded and to have lower generation probabilities than equally common non-associated chains. An association between a missense DCLRE1C variant and V-gene and J-gene trimming of TCR beta chains was found in a later genetic analysis and replicated in an independent cohort. Immune exposure information for the cohort was limited to CMV serostatus. A later genetic analysis reported fewer N-insertions in productive TCRs among donors in an Asian-associated ancestry cluster than the roughly 650-donor mean. The authors suggested that the approach could potentially be extended to other disease states and immunological phenotypes. The 87-base-pair reads could not distinguish some IMGT-functional V segments, including TRBV6-2 and TRBV6-3, so those segments were excluded. A later analysis found that TCR association rates varied across HLA loci, with DRB1 alleles showing the most associated TCRs and HLA-C alleles the fewest. In this cohort, only TCR beta chains were sequenced, and detectable features were limited by the absence of alpha or paired-chain data. The classifier was reported to diagnose cytomegalovirus status with high specificity and sensitivity in both the original cohort and the validation cohort. According to a later analysis, parvovirus B19, influenza, CMV and Epstein-Barr virus appeared linked to several top co-occurrence clusters. When HLA alleles, especially DR and DQ, strongly co-occurred, attributing TCR associations to individual alleles was difficult. In the study, 150 to 200 TCR beta chains were listed as associated with cytomegalovirus. The sequencing pipeline was judged likely to have produced a cluster of highly shared sequence variants as a technical artifact. Linkage disequilibrium might explain the correlated functional status among segregating V segments, but an unknown experimental factor could not be excluded.

Notes on this clone: This receptor's antigen is unknown. The record has no base qualities; no much larger clone is one base away.

The cohort consisted of some 730 healthy bone marrow donors. At the time of sampling, all cohort members were nominally healthy, though unrecorded immune exposures were likely present. The donor was CMV seronegative and belonged to the group of around 400 seronegative cohort members. A peripheral blood sample was collected from each donor, and TCR beta sequencing was performed on peripheral blood mononuclear cells. The Qiagen DNeasy Blood Extraction Kit was used to extract genomic DNA from the blood cell samples. The library came from the immunoSEQ multiplex PCR assay. For the multiplex PCR, a mixture combining 60 forward primers for TCR Vbeta segments and 13 reverse primers for TCR Jbeta segments was used. Amplification of the CDR3 region of rearranged TCR beta genes was performed with a multiplex PCR assay on genomic DNA. The Illumina HiSeq System was used to sequence the amplified TCR beta libraries as 87-base-pair reads. As for the authors' bioinformatics: In a later analysis, 80 million or so unique TCR beta chains were counted across the roughly 670 repertoires, and around 10 million of these chains were shared by at least two donors. Raw reads were error-corrected and collapsed into unique sequences with a nearest-neighbor algorithm that merged closely related sequences to remove PCR and sequencing errors. CDR3 sequences were aligned to IMGT reference sequences to assign V, D and J gene segments. Each retained sequence needed at least a six-nucleotide match to both a V gene segment and a J gene segment. A rearrangement counted as productive if the CDR3 had no stop codons and remained in frame with V and J, and every other rearrangement counted as non-productive. Following IMGT convention, CDR3 was defined as the stretch from the second conserved V-encoded cysteine up to the conserved J-encoded phenylalanine. In an earlier analysis of roughly 580 of the donors, sequences lacking an unambiguous match to a single V gene segment were excluded. In an earlier analysis of 587 of the donors, a V segment was called functional when productive rearrangements were above 56.7%, and segregating when the standard deviation between donors exceeded 5%. To diagnose cytomegalovirus status from the catalog of TCR beta chain sequences, a statistical classification framework was built. V and J gene assignment, in a later analysis, came from comparing TCR nucleotide sequences with IMGT/GENE-DB human TR gene sequences. A later analysis assigned CDR3 sequences and most-parsimonious VDJ recombination scenarios with the TCRdist pipeline. In a later analysis, every TCR beta chain was defined by the combination of its CDR3 amino acid sequence and its V-gene family, and reads without a unique V-gene family were dropped. As a way to deal with suspected cross-contamination and a sequencing artifact, a later analysis dropped roughly 620 nucleotide sequences that were highly shared and had low generation probability. In a later analysis, a clonal expansion index was calculated for each public chain from normalized within-repertoire ranks of inferred template counts. In a later analysis, generation probabilities were computed with a VDJ recombination model fitted to out-of-frame rearrangements, and the resulting probabilities were checked against IGoR. Hypergeometric tests were used in a later analysis to score TCR-TCR, TCR-HLA and TCR-CMV co-occurrence, with a repertoire-size bias correction applied to the TCR pairs. A later analysis estimated false discovery rates by permuting HLA or CMV assignments 20 times. In a later analysis, co-occurring TCRs were grouped with DBSCAN, and TCRdist sequence similarity was added when clustering was performed within HLA-allele-positive subsets. Repertoires with fewer than 30,000 or more than 120,000 public chains were left out of co-occurrence clustering, as were five repertoires with anomalous nucleotide sharing. TCRdb provides this immuneACCESS table in a form limited to in-frame rearrangements. Some clones are lacking; in checked studies, under half of them reflect an unresolved V gene, and why the rest are absent is not known. D and trimming were read from the DNA, whereas the V and J calls and clone size are those reported in that table. The sample table holds around 100,000 clones, of which around 84% were seen once. Clones ranked in the top ten supply around 2.3% of the sample.

The CDR3 holds 15 amino acids from the cysteine to the phenylalanine. The CDR3 DNA has 45 bases and is translated from base 1. Trimming removed 6 bases from V and 3 bases from J; the gene matches leave 5 bases unexplained. Based on the germline V gene, the CDR1 and CDR2 sequences are SNHLY and FYNNEI. This clonotype was obtained from a man younger than 35 in good health and CMV-seronegative. This receptor chain uses TRBV2 and TRBJ1-1; the junction holds 12 bases that match TRBD1. Material for sequencing was PBMCs. In nucleotide form, the sequence is TGTGCCAGCAGGGGACAGGGGGCCTGGTACACTGAAGCTTTCTTT. This is translated as CASRGQGAWYTEAFF.